Listed here are 9 T cell receptor beta chains from one sample, sequenced in a study of blood T cell repertoires in COVID-19. Sequencing was performed with immunoSEQ multiplex PCR; in TCRdb, only in-frame clones are kept and a portion is missing. This sample has under 100,000 clones, with around 92% found just once. Material for sequencing was peripheral blood. The receptors originated from a woman aged 55 to 70 with active COVID-19.

This rearrangement joins TRBV30 to TRBJ2-1; possibly TRBD1 for D (6 bases). The CDR3 spans 14 residues. Trimming cost V 4 bases and J 8 bases, with 18 bases left between them. Germline loops: CDR1 GTSNPN, CDR2 SVGIG (reference sequence). The CDR3 is CAWKVRTVVDEQFF. The DNA for the CDR3 is TGTGCCTGGAAGGTCCGGACAGTAGTGGATGAGCAGTTCTTC.

The V gene is TRBV5-3, the J gene TRBJ2-3, with D maybe TRBD2 (6 bases). TRBV5-3 is an ORF for which the function is uncertain. V was shortened by 10 bases and J by 1 base, with 16 bases between the two germline ends. The CDR3 has 14 residues. CDR3 region: CARRRGRGTDTQYF. For the CDR3, the DNA is TGTGCCCGGCGACGGGGGAGAGGCACAGATACGCAGTATTTT.

This clone showed up just once. This rearrangement joins TRBV10-1 to TRBJ2-7; D might be TRBD1 (6 bases). V was clipped by 4 bases and J by 0 bases, with 13 bases between them. The CDR3 totals 15 residues. Germline values: CDR1 WNHNN, CDR2 SYGVQD (reference sequence). The CDR3 nucleotides are TGCGCCAGCAGTGTACGGGACAAAGCCTCCTACGAGCAGTACTTC. This encodes CASSVRDKASYEQYF.

This chain links TRBV3-1 (or the pseudogene TRBV3-2) with TRBJ1-4; D is perhaps TRBD1 (6 bases). The CDR3 runs 15 residues. CDR1 and CDR2 (germline): LGHDT, YNNKEL (reference sequence). Trimming took off 2 bases at V and 3 bases at J, with 10 bases between the two ends. DNA of the CDR3: TGTGCCAGCAGCCAACAGACAGGTGCTAATGAAAAACTGTTTTTT. Translated: CASSQQTGANEKLFF.

The chain employs TRBV29-1 and TRBJ2-5, with D hard to call. V dropped 6 bases and J dropped 9 bases, with 11 bases sitting between them. Germline V lookup: CDR1 SQVTM, CDR2 ANQGSEA. This CDR3 contains 10 residues. The CDR3 is CSVGDWAQYF. CDR3 nucleotides: TGCAGCGTGGGTGACTGGGCCCAGTACTTC.

The J gene is TRBJ2-5, the V gene TRBV18; the match to TRBD2 covers 9 bases. V gave up 2 bases and J gave up 1 base; unmatched junction bases: 5. This CDR3 is 16 amino acids long. Germline V gene data show CDR1 as KGHSH and CDR2 as LQKENI. CDR3 in DNA: TGTGCCAGCTCACCAATGATTAGCGGGGGCCAAGAGACCCAGTACTTC. Its protein product is CASSPMISGGQETQYF.

This clone was observed a single time. The rearrangement joins TRBV6-5 to TRBJ2-7; 8 positions agree with TRBD1. This CDR3 has 14 residues. The V and J ends lost 8 bases and 2 bases, in that order; junction bases with no gene match: 8. CDR1 and CDR2 (germline): MNHEY, SVGAGI. The CDR3 sequence is CASYDRGWTYEQYF. CDR3 coding DNA: TGTGCCAGCTATGACAGGGGTTGGACCTACGAGCAGTACTTC.

This clone occurred a few times. The chain has TRBV28 and TRBJ1-1, with a possible D match to TRBD1 (6 bases). This CDR3 has 15 residues. The V gene's germline CDR1 is MDHEN and CDR2 SYDVKM. Trimming took off 3 bases at V and 1 base at J, with 12 bases between the two ends. In nucleotides, the CDR3 is TGTGCCAGCAGTTTTCGGTCACAGGGGAACACTGAAGCTTTCTTT. It translates to CASSFRSQGNTEAFF.

The V call is TRBV7-9, the J call TRBJ2-7; D may be TRBD1 (6 bases). Germline assignment: CDR1 SEHNR and CDR2 FQNEAQ (reference sequence). The CDR3 length is 14 residues. Between the trimmed V and J ends, which lost 5 bases and 1 base, there was a span of 12 bases. The CDR3 DNA follows: TGTGCCAGCAGCGACCGGGACATATCCTACGAGCAGTACTTC. Its translation: CASSDRDISYEQYF.